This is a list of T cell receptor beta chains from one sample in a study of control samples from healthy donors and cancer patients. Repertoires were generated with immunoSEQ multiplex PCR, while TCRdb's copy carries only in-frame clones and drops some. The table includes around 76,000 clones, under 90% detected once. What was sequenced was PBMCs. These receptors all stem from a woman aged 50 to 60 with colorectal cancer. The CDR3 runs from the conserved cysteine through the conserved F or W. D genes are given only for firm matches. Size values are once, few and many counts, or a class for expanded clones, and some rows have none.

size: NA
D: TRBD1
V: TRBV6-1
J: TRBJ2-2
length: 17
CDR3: CASSAPGQFTNTGELFF
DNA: TGTGCCAGCAGTGCCCCGGGACAGTTTACGAACACCGGGGAGCTGTTTTTT

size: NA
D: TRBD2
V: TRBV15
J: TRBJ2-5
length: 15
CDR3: CATQREGYPQETQYF
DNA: TGTGCCACCCAAAGGGAGGGGTACCCTCAAGAGACCCAGTACTTC

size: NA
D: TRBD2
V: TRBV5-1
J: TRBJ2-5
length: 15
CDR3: CASSDGTSGGETQYF
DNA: TGCGCCAGCAGCGACGGGACTAGCGGGGGCGAGACCCAGTACTTC

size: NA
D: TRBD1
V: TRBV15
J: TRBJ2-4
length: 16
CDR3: CATSRDDRGYKNIQYF
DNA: TGTGCCACCAGCAGAGATGACAGGGGCTACAAAAACATTCAGTACTTC

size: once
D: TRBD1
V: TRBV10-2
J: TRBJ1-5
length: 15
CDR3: CASSGRQGASQPQHF
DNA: TGCGCCAGCAGTGGCCGACAGGGGGCGTCTCAGCCCCAGCATTTT

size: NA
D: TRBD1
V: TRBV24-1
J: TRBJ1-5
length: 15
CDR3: CATSDGQGVNQPQHF
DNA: TGTGCCACCAGTGATGGGCAGGGGGTTAATCAGCCCCAGCATTTT

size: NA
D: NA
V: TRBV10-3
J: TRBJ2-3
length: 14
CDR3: CAIRAGEGADTQYF
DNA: TGTGCCATCAGGGCGGGGGAGGGGGCAGATACGCAGTATTTT

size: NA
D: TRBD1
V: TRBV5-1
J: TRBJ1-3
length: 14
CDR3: CASSPTGAGNTIYF
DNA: TGCGCCAGCAGCCCGACAGGGGCTGGAAACACCATATATTTT

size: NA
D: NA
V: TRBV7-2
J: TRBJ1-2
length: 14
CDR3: CASSPGSRVEGYTF
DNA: TGTGCCAGCAGCCCCGGGTCTAGAGTTGAAGGCTACACCTTC

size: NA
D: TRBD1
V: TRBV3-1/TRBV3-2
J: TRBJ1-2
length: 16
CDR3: CASSSRDSHLNYGYTF
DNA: TGTGCCAGCAGCTCCCGGGACAGCCACCTTAACTATGGCTACACCTTC

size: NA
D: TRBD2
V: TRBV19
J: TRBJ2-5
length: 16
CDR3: CASSPGGAGGRETQYF
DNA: TGTGCCAGTAGTCCTGGGGGAGCGGGGGGGCGAGAGACCCAGTACTTC

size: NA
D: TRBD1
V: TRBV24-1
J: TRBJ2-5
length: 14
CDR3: CATSDPGQGGTQYF
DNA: TGTGCCACCAGTGATCCCGGACAGGGTGGGACCCAGTACTTC

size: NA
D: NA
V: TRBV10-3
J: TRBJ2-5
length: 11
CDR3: CAIRSQETQYF
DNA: TGTGCCATCAGAAGCCAAGAGACCCAGTACTTC

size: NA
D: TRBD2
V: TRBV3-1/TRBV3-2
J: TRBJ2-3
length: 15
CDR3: CASTASGGAPDTQYF
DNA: TGTGCCAGCACCGCTAGCGGGGGGGCCCCGGATACGCAGTATTTT

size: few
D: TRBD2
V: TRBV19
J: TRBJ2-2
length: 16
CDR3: CASSASGGAVTGELFF
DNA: TGTGCCAGTAGTGCTAGCGGGGGGGCCGTAACCGGGGAGCTGTTTTTT

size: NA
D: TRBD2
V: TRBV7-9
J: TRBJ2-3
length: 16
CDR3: CASTNTSGGASDTQYF
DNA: TGTGCCAGCACCAATACTAGCGGGGGGGCATCAGATACGCAGTATTTT

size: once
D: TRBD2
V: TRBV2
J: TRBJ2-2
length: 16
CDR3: CASSERWRGGSGELFF
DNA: TGTGCCAGCAGTGAAAGGTGGCGGGGGGGATCCGGGGAGCTGTTTTTT

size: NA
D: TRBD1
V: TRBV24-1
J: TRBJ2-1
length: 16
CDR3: CATSDLTGGSYNEQFF
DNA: TGTGCCACCAGTGACCTGACAGGGGGCTCCTACAATGAGCAGTTCTTC

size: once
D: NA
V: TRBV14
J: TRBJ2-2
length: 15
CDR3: CASSQASPAAGELFF
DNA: TGTGCCAGCAGCCAAGCTTCTCCGGCGGCCGGGGAGCTGTTTTTT

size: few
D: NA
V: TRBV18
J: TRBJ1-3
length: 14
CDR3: CASSPDLGGNTIYF
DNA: TGTGCCAGCTCACCAGACTTAGGGGGAAACACCATATATTTT

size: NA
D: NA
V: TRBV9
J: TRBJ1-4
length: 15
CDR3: CASSVESTTNEKLFF
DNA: TGTGCCAGCAGCGTAGAATCTACAACTAATGAAAAACTGTTTTTT

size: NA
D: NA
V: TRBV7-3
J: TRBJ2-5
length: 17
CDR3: CASSPGPRGGALETQYF
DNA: TGTGCCAGCAGCCCCGGGCCCAGGGGGGGGGCATTGGAGACCCAGTACTTC

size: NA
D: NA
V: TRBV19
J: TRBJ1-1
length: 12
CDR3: CASSADVTEAFF
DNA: TGTGCCAGTAGTGCGGACGTGACTGAAGCTTTCTTT

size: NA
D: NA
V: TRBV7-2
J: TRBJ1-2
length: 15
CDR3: CASSLAHTGGYGYTF
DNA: TGTGCCAGCAGCTTAGCCCACACCGGAGGCTATGGCTACACCTTC

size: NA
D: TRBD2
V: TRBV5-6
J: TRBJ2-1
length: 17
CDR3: CASSLDWGTSQGHEQFF
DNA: TGTGCCAGCAGCTTGGATTGGGGGACTAGCCAGGGGCATGAGCAGTTCTTC

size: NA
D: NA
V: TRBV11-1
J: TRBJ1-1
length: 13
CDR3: CASSSTGRAEAFF
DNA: TGTGCCAGCAGCTCAACAGGGCGGGCTGAAGCTTTCTTT

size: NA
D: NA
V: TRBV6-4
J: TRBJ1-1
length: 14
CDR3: CASSVVGANTEAFF
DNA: TGTGCCAGCAGCGTGGTTGGAGCGAACACTGAAGCTTTCTTT

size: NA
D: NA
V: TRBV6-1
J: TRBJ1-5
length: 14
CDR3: CASSDVGRNQPQHF
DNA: TGTGCCAGCAGTGACGTGGGACGGAATCAGCCCCAGCATTTT

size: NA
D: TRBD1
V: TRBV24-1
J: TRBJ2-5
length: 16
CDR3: CATSDPTGTGVETQYF
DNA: TGTGCCACCAGTGACCCTACCGGGACAGGAGTGGAGACCCAGTACTTC

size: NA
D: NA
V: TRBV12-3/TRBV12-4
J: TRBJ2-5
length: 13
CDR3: CASSSTIQETQYF
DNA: TGTGCCAGCAGCTCGACTATCCAAGAGACCCAGTACTTC

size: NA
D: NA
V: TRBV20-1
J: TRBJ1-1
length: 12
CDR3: CSASRGGAEAFF
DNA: TGCAGTGCTAGTCGGGGGGGCGCTGAAGCTTTCTTT

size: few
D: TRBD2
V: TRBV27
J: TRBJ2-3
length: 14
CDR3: CASSSSGGWDTQYF
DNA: TGTGCCAGCAGTTCCAGCGGGGGGTGGGATACGCAGTATTTT

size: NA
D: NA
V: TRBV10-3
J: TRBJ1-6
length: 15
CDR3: CAIRSDPSYNSPLHF
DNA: TGTGCCATCCGATCGGATCCCTCCTATAATTCACCCCTCCACTTT

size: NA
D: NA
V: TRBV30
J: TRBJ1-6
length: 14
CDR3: CAWSRDNYNSPLHF
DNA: TGTGCCTGGAGCCGGGACAACTATAATTCACCCCTCCACTTT

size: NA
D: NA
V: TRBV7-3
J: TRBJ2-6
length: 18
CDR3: CASSLNPVRRAGANVLTF
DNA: TGTGCCAGCAGCTTAAATCCTGTTCGCCGCGCTGGGGCCAACGTCCTGACTTTC

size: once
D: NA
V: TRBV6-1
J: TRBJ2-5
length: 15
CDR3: CASSEGVGHQETQYF
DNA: TGTGCCAGCAGTGAAGGGGTAGGACACCAAGAGACCCAGTACTTC

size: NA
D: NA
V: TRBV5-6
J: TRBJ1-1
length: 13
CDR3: CASSGRGGTEAFF
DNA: TGTGCCAGCAGCGGCAGAGGGGGGACTGAAGCTTTCTTT

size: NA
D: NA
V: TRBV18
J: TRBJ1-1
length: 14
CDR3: CASSSTDMNTEAFF
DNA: TGTGCCAGCTCATCGACAGATATGAACACTGAAGCTTTCTTT

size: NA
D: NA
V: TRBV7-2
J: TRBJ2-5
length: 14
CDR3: CASSLGQIQETQYF
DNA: TGTGCCAGCAGCTTAGGACAGATACAAGAGACCCAGTACTTC

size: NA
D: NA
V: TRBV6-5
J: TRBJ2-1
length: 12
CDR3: CASSNRVNEQFF
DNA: TGTGCCAGCAGCAACAGGGTCAATGAGCAGTTCTTC

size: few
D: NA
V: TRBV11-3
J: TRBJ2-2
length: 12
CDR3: CASSQVGGELFF
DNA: TGTGCCAGCAGCCAGGTTGGCGGGGAGCTGTTTTTT

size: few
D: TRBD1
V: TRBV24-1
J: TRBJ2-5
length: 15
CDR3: CATSDSPDRQETQYF
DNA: TGTGCCACCAGTGATTCCCCGGACAGGCAAGAGACCCAGTACTTC